This TCR beta chain was captured by sequencing in a study of blood T cell repertoires in COVID-19 (dated by TCRdb to about 2020). Describing the broader study: Samples from collaborators originated in the United States, Italy and Spain and spanned both the acute and convalescent phases of COVID-19. The repertoires were released in a freely available public database intended as a resource for research on the immune response to SARS-CoV-2. The sample metadata nearly always contained a de-identified subject ID, COVID-19 status, age in years and sex. Where HLA class I and class II types were available, the types were taken from metadata supplied by the sample provider, not from assay-based typing. Samples were obtained from the ongoing ImmuneRACE study (first 160 participants) and from over 1,000 subjects provided by 6 global collaborators. The material from the prospective study consisted of cDNA or gDNA derived from T cells, B-cell-depleted T cells, or PBMCs. The dataset comprised deeply sampled blood TCRbeta repertoires from subjects exposed to, actively infected with, or recovered from COVID-19. The paper as a whole reports these results and caveats: The quantity of clinical and demographic metadata differed by source and by participant and was supplied without curation.

TCRbeta CDR3 regions were amplified from genomic DNA by means of the immunoSEQ Assay, a bias-controlled multiplex PCR. Processing in the source paper ran as follows. Within the assay, amplification of reference gene primers was used to estimate how many nucleated cells each sample contained. To quantify the absolute abundance of each unique TCRbeta CDR3 rearrangement, sequence reads were collapsed and filtered. For each sample, productive Simpson clonality was calculated as the square root of Simpson's diversity index over productive rearrangements. This immuneACCESS table, as held by TCRdb, lists in-frame sequences with V and J called but not all clones. Of the missing ones, under half trace to an unresolved V gene in checked studies; the others have no known cause. Clone size and the V and J calls come from that table; the DNA yielded D and trimming. In this sample the table shows 150,000 to 200,000 clones, approximately 87% of which occur a single time. Together, the top ten hold over 15% of the sample.

V sheds 5 bases and J sheds 3 bases, leaving 13 bases between their ends. The germline V gene encodes CDR1 LGHNA and CDR2 YSLEER. Counted from cysteine to phenylalanine, this CDR3 has 14 amino acids. Kept here is only the CDR3 DNA, which spans 42 bases and is read in frame from base 1. At one collaborating source in Seattle, patients were enrolled during active infection and were followed longitudinally through the course of disease. Each collaborating institution followed its own protocols to collect whole blood in K2EDTA tubes. For TCRbeta analysis, collaborator samples were shipped as frozen whole blood, as isolated PBMCs, or as DNA extracted from either sample type. With regard to this clone: No cognate antigen has been identified for it. Per-base qualities were not stored, and no clone one base away is much larger.

The TCR sequence derives from a person aged 70 to 85 with COVID-19, enrolled during active disease. Specimen: peripheral blood. The sequence links TRBV4-3 to TRBJ1-2; a tentative D match to TRBD1 spans 6 bases. Read as DNA, the sequence is TGCGCCAGCAGCTCCCAGGGGAGTTACTATGGCTACACCTTC. This sequence encodes CASSSQGSYYGYTF.